Below are 27 T cell receptor beta chains sequenced from a single sample in a study of shared clonotypes between healthy human individuals. TCRdb keeps only in-frame clones here, not all; method: immunoSEQ multiplex PCR. The sample yields over a million clones, around 82% seen once. The sequencing input was memory CD4+ T cells from PBMCs. The sample's subset: CD45RA-negative fraction. The receptors originated from a man younger than 35 in good health. Some clones in this sample may be carry-over from other donors' samples.

The gene calls are TRBV5-4 and TRBJ2-2; D gene ambiguous. V lost 1 base and J 5 bases, leaving 9 bases between the germline ends. CDR3 length: 14 residues. Germline CDR1 reads SGHNT; CDR2 reads YYREEE (reference sequence). The CDR3 protein is CASSLTHSTGELFF. The CDR3 bases are TGTGCCAGCAGCTTGACTCACTCGACCGGGGAGCTGTTTTTT.

This clone was seen a handful of times. This chain uses TRBV2 with TRBJ2-7; unclear D gene. The CDR3 contains 13 residues. Trimming removed 1 base from V and 6 bases from J, with 10 bases in between. The V gene's germline CDR1 is SNHLY and CDR2 FYNNEI. The chain's CDR3 is CASSEERVAEQYF. The CDR3 DNA is TGTGCCAGCAGTGAAGAAAGGGTGGCCGAGCAGTACTTC.

The chain is built from TRBV27 and TRBJ1-2, with a possible D match to TRBD1 (5 bases). Deletions cut 3 bases from V and 4 bases from J, with 9 bases between. This CDR3 is 13 amino acids long. CDR1 and CDR2 from the germline V gene are MNHEY and SMNVEV (reference sequence). CDR3 nucleotide sequence: TGTGCCAGCAGTTTGACAGCAAGCTATGGCTACACCTTC. Translated, it gives CASSLTASYGYTF.

This clone showed up many times. This rearrangement joins TRBV19 to TRBJ1-5; D gene ambiguous. Per germline, CDR1 LNHDA and CDR2 SQIVND (reference sequence). CDR3 size: 14 residues. V shed 6 bases and J shed 3 bases, with 12 bases lying between them. Here the CDR3 DNA reads TGTGCCAGTAGGACGACTGAGATCAATCAGCCCCAGCATTTT. It codes for CASRTTEINQPQHF.

This clone turned up a few times. The rearrangement uses TRBV19 and TRBJ2-1; 9 bases map to TRBD1. The germline V gene encodes CDR1 LNHDA and CDR2 SQIVND (reference sequence). The V gene end was trimmed by 9 bases and the J gene end by 1 base; junction bases not matched to a gene: 13. CDR3 size: 17 residues. The CDR3 coding sequence is TGTGCCAGCCCCGAGACCCCCGGGACAGGGTCCTACAATGAGCAGTTCTTC. It is translated as CASPETPGTGSYNEQFF.

The rearrangement links TRBV6-6 to TRBJ1-4, with TRBD1 matching over 11 bases. Germline V lookup: CDR1 MNHNY, CDR2 SVGAGI (reference sequence). This CDR3 is built from 16 residues. Trimming removed 5 bases from V and 0 bases from J; junction bases left unmatched: 2. The CDR3 nucleotides are TGTGCCAGCAGTGGACAGGGGGCGGCAACTAATGAAAAACTGTTTTTT. Translated, it gives CASSGQGAATNEKLFF.

V usage is TRBV27 and J usage is TRBJ2-7, with a tentative D call TRBD1 (6 bases). This CDR3 has 14 residues. V was shortened by 3 bases and J by 1 base, with 10 bases between the two germline ends. Germline-derived CDR1 and CDR2 are MNHEY and SMNVEV (reference sequence). CDR3 nucleotides: TGTGCCAGCAGTTTTGACAGGAGATCCTACGAGCAGTACTTC. Translating it yields CASSFDRRSYEQYF.

The chain joins TRBV5-4 to TRBJ1-1, with 8 positions matching TRBD1. The V segment lost 4 bases and the J segment 5 bases; nucleotides outside the gene matches: 10. The CDR3 loop spans 15 amino acids. Germline assignment: CDR1 SGHNT and CDR2 YYREEE (reference sequence). The CDR3 bases are TGTGCCAGCAGCCCGACAGGGGTCACGAGGACTGAAGCTTTCTTT. This codes for CASSPTGVTRTEAFF. The full variable domain, rest sourced from reference TRBV5-4 and TRBJ1-1, is ETGVTQSPTHLIKTRGQQVTLRCSSQSGHNTVSWYQQALGQGPQFIFQYYREEENGRGNFPPRFSGLQFPNYSSELNVNALELDDSALYLCASSPTGVTRTEAFFGQGTRLTVV.

A word on this clone: This may be a read error, as it is one base from a much larger clone. The chain combines TRBV2 with TRBJ1-1; possibly TRBD1 for D (5 bases). The CDR3 spans 13 residues. V was cut by 5 bases and J by 2 bases, with 9 bases left in between. Germline CDR1 reads SNHLY; CDR2 reads FYNNEI. The CDR3 bases are TGTGCCAGCAGTAACCAGGGAAACACTGAAGCTTTCTTT. It is translated as CASSNQGNTEAFF.

With regard to this clone: The same CDR3 is also encoded by other DNA sequences in this sample. The chain is built from TRBV5-8 and TRBJ2-7; 7 nucleotides agree with TRBD1. The germline CDR1 and CDR2 sequences are SGHTS and YDEGEE. With V trimmed by 4 bases and J by 0 bases, 4 bases remained unmatched. This CDR3 region has 14 residues. CDR3 protein: CASSRTGSSYEQYF. The DNA for the CDR3 is TGTGCCAGCAGCCGGACAGGCTCCTCCTACGAGCAGTACTTC.

The chain carries TRBV5-4 and TRBJ2-3; D remains unclear. With 0 bases removed from V and 8 bases from J, the gap between germline ends came to 13 bases. The CDR3 spans 14 residues. Germline assignment: CDR1 SGHNT and CDR2 YYREEE (reference sequence). CDR3 amino acids: CASSLDNLGSTQYF. As DNA, the CDR3 is TGTGCCAGCAGCTTGGATAACCTTGGTAGTACGCAGTATTTT.

There are a few counts of this clone. This chain joins TRBV15 and TRBJ2-5, with D hard to call. The length of the CDR3 is 14 residues. V lost 7 bases and J lost 7, with 19 bases in between. The V gene's germline CDR1 is LNHNV and CDR2 YYDKDF (reference sequence). The chain's CDR3 is CATTPNQAKWTQYF. For the CDR3, the DNA is TGTGCCACCACCCCAAATCAGGCAAAGTGGACCCAGTACTTC.

The rearrangement uses TRBV7-3 and TRBJ2-2; 9 positions agree with TRBD2. Germline loops: CDR1 SGHTA, CDR2 FQGTGA. V dropped 5 bases and J dropped 7; count of bases not matched to a gene: 8. The CDR3 sequence is 15 residues long. CDR3 residues: CASSVSGRSGGELFF. The CDR3 region has the DNA TGTGCCAGCAGCGTAAGCGGGAGGAGTGGCGGGGAGCTGTTTTTT.

This chain connects TRBV5-1 to TRBJ2-5; 7 positions agree with TRBD2. Germline CDR1 reads SGHRS; CDR2 reads YFSETQ. The CDR3 consists of 14 residues. J gave up 5 bases and V 3 bases, and 7 bases lay outside the gene matches. In nucleotides, the CDR3 is TGCGCCAGCAGCTCCACCGGGACTATGGAGACCCAGTACTTC. Translated, it gives CASSSTGTMETQYF. Drawing the rest from reference TRBV5-1 and TRBJ2-5, the complete variable domain is KAGVTQTPRYLIKTRGQQVTLSCSPISGHRSVSWYQQTPGQGLQFLFEYFSETQRNKGNFPGRFSGRQFSNSRSEMNVSTLELGDSALYLCASSSTGTMETQYFGPGTRLLVL.

The chain joins TRBV5-1 to TRBJ2-7; 9 bases map to TRBD1. Germline V gene sequence: CDR1 SGHRS, CDR2 YFSETQ. The CDR3 length is 16 residues. The trim removed 1 base at V and 0 bases at J, leaving 5 bases unmatched. This CDR3 is CASSLRGQGNSYEQYF. As DNA, the CDR3 is TGCGCCAGCAGCTTGCGCGGACAGGGGAACTCCTACGAGCAGTACTTC.

This chain uses TRBV7-3 with TRBJ2-3, with TRBD2 matching 7 bases. This CDR3 is built from 16 residues. Trimming at V came to 5 bases and at J to 0 bases, leaving 8 bases not matched to a gene. Germline V gives CDR1 SGHTA, CDR2 FQGTGA. The CDR3 bases are TGTGCCAGCAGCCTAAAAGCGGGGACTAGCACAGATACGCAGTATTTT. Its protein product is CASSLKAGTSTDTQYF.

The chain's CDR3 is CASSYSQGDQPQHF. DNA for the CDR3: TGTGCCAGCAGTTATTCCCAGGGAGATCAGCCCCAGCATTTT. The chain combines TRBV6-5 with TRBJ1-5, with D tentatively TRBD1 (5 bases). The CDR3 loop spans 14 amino acids. CDR1 is MNHEY, CDR2 SVGAGI, per germline. Trimming cost V 3 bases and J 5 bases, with 11 bases left between them.

The chain links TRBV5-4 to TRBJ2-3; no definite D call. From germline, CDR1 is SGHNT and CDR2 YYREEE (reference sequence). V shed 3 bases and J shed 5 bases, with 13 bases lying between them. The CDR3 totals 14 residues. The CDR3 region is CASSSWAKGDTQYF. In DNA form, the CDR3 reads TGTGCCAGCAGCTCTTGGGCAAAGGGAGATACGCAGTATTTT. Drawing the rest from reference TRBV5-4 and TRBJ2-3, the complete variable domain is ETGVTQSPTHLIKTRGQQVTLRCSSQSGHNTVSWYQQALGQGPQFIFQYYREEENGRGNFPPRFSGLQFPNYSSELNVNALELDDSALYLCASSSWAKGDTQYFGPGTRLTVL.

This chain connects TRBV19 to TRBJ2-4; D remains ambiguous. The CDR3 consists of 14 residues. With 5 bases removed from V and 1 base from J, the gap between germline ends came to 9 bases. Germline V gives CDR1 LNHDA, CDR2 SQIVND (reference sequence). Here the CDR3 reads CASSLIGAKNIQYF. In DNA form, the CDR3 reads TGTGCCAGTAGTCTTATCGGGGCCAAAAACATTCAGTACTTC.

The rearrangement links TRBV28 to TRBJ2-3, with D uncertain. Germline values: CDR1 MDHEN, CDR2 SYDVKM. V gave up 6 bases and J gave up 6 bases, with 13 bases separating them. This CDR3 is built from 13 residues. CDR3 nucleotides: TGTGCCAGCAGCCGCGACTTAACGGATACGCAGTATTTT. It codes for CASSRDLTDTQYF.

The V gene is TRBV7-3, the J gene TRBJ2-1, with 9 bases aligning to TRBD2. Germline V lookup: CDR1 SGHTA, CDR2 FQGTGA. The CDR3 has 14 amino acids. V gave up 5 bases and J gave up 5 bases; unmatched junction bases: 4. The chain's CDR3 is CASSRTSDNNEQFF. CDR3 in DNA: TGTGCCAGCAGCAGGACTAGCGACAACAATGAGCAGTTCTTC.

The V gene is TRBV19, the J gene TRBJ1-1; 8 bases match TRBD1. J lost 4 bases, V lost 4 bases, and 11 bases had no gene match. The CDR3 covers 16 residues. Germline V gene lookup returns CDR1 LNHDA and CDR2 SQIVND (reference sequence). CDR3 amino acids: CASSTGQGAVGTEAFF. The CDR3 DNA reads TGTGCCAGTAGTACTGGACAGGGAGCGGTAGGCACTGAAGCTTTCTTT.

The chain is built from TRBV28 and TRBJ2-1, with 10 nucleotides matching TRBD1. The V gene's germline CDR1 is MDHEN and CDR2 SYDVKM. Unmatched junction bases numbered 7, after V lost 5 bases and J lost 15 bases. The CDR3 has 12 residues. The CDR3 loop reads CASSNDRGLLFF. The CDR3 nucleotides are TGTGCCAGCAGTAACGACAGGGGGCTTCTGTTCTTC.

The V and J genes are TRBV15 and TRBJ2-2, with TRBD2 as a possible D gene (6 bases). The V end lost 6 bases, the J end lost 2 bases, and 13 bases lay between the germline ends. This CDR3 contains 15 residues. CDR1 is LNHNV, CDR2 YYDKDF, per germline (reference sequence). This CDR3 is CATSITGLNTGELFF. CDR3 coding DNA: TGTGCCACCAGTATCACGGGACTTAACACCGGGGAGCTGTTTTTT.

The gene calls are TRBV7-9 and TRBJ2-2, with 13 bases matching TRBD2. The CDR3 totals 15 residues. Germline lookup yields CDR1 SEHNR and CDR2 FQNEAQ (reference sequence). In nucleotides, the CDR3 is TGTGCGGAGCGACTAGCGGGAGGCCAGACCGGGGAGCTGTTTTTT. Its protein is CAERLAGGQTGELFF.

The chain carries TRBV18 and TRBJ2-7; 12 nucleotides line up with TRBD2. This CDR3 contains 15 residues. Germline loops: CDR1 KGHSH, CDR2 LQKENI. V dropped 1 base and J dropped 3; count of bases not matched to a gene: 1. CDR3 DNA sequence: TGTGCCAGCTCACCACGACTAGCGGGAGTCTACGAGCAGTACTTC. Protein product: CASSPRLAGVYEQYF.

V and J are TRBV7-8 and TRBJ2-3; a possible D gene is TRBD1 (6 bases). The CDR3 length is 18 residues. CDR1 SGHVS and CDR2 FQNEAQ come from the germline V gene. The V end lost 0 bases, the J end lost 4 bases, and 20 bases lay between the germline ends. The DNA of the CDR3 is TGTGCCAGCAGCTTAGCCTTAAACGACAGGTGGGGTGCAGATACGCAGTATTTT. Amino acids: CASSLALNDRWGADTQYF.